This TCR beta chain was recorded in a study of shared clonotypes between healthy human individuals. Study as a whole: The plates for each donor numbered three CD4 naive, three CD4 memory, two CD8 naive and one CD8 memory.

This clone was observed once. The CDR3 length is 12 residues. V lost 3 bases and J 3 bases, leaving 7 bases between the germline ends. The V gene's germline CDR1 is SGHNT and CDR2 YYREEE (reference sequence). As defined, naive CD8 cells were CD45RO-negative and positively selected for CCR7, with terminally differentiated effector memory CD45RA+ cells excluded. Some clones are missing from TCRdb's copy, which holds only in-frame ones; the method was immunoSEQ multiplex PCR. This table holds some 2,100,000 clones, under 95% found once. The sequencing input was naive CD8+ T cells from PBMCs. The source is a man between 18 and 35 years old in good health. Some clones in this sample may be carry-over from other donors' samples. J is TRBJ2-7 and V is TRBV5-4; tentatively, D is TRBD2 (6 bases). The CDR3 reads CASSWGGYEQYF. CDR3 coding DNA: TGTGCCAGCAGCTGGGGAGGCTACGAGCAGTACTTC.